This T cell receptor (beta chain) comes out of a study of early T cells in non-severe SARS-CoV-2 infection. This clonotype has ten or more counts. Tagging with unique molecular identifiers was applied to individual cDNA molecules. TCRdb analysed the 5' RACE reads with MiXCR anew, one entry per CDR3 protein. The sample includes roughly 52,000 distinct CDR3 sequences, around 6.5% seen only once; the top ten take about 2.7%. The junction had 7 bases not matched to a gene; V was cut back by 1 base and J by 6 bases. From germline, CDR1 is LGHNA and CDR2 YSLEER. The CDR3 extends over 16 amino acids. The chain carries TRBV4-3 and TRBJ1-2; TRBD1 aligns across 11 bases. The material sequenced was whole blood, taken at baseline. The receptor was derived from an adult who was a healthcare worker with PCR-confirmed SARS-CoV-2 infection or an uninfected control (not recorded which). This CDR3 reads CASSQGGTGGFDGYTF. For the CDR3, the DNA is TGCGCCAGCAGCCAAGGCGGGACAGGGGGATTCGATGGCTACACCTTC.